Listed below are T cell receptor beta chains from one sample, sequenced in a study of T cells after yellow fever vaccination. MiXCR, run by TCRdb on the 5' RACE reads, gives a single entry per CDR3 protein. The sample records hundreds of thousands of distinct CDR3 sequences, roughly a fifth being singletons. The sequencing used PBMCs, collected approximately 20 days after the first yellow fever vaccination. These receptors originate from a man in his late teens or twenties who received the YFV17D yellow fever vaccine. Each CDR3 is given with its conserved first and last residue. Each record gives: D gene, V gene, clone size, J gene, CDR3 DNA, CDR3 protein. D genes are given only for firm matches. Only some rows state a clone size, as once, few, many or a class for expanded clones.

TRBD1,TRBV3-1,few,TRBJ2-1,TGTGCCAGCAGCCAAAGCTCGGGGACAGGGGCCCCCGGGTATGAGCAGTTCTTC,CASSQSSGTGAPGYEQFF
-,TRBV3-1,-,TRBJ1-6,TGTGCCAGCAGCCAATTATTGACGGTTGAATCACCCCTCCACTTT,CASSQLLTVESPLHF
-,TRBV6-2/TRBV6-3,-,TRBJ2-3,TGTGCCAGCAGTTATCGCCGTGACTGGGGGCCGGATACGCAGTATTTT,CASSYRRDWGPDTQYF
-,TRBV7-2,-,TRBJ1-5,TGTGCCAGCAGCTTATACTCACAGCCCCAGCATTTT,CASSLYSQPQHF
TRBD1,TRBV4-3,many,TRBJ1-3,TGCGCCAGCAGCCAGGATTTGACAGGGGGATTATTCACCATATATTTT,CASSQDLTGGLFTIYF
-,TRBV10-3,-,TRBJ2-5,TGTGCCATCAGACCTAGCGACCAAGAGACCCAGTACTTC,CAIRPSDQETQYF
-,TRBV12-3/TRBV12-4,-,TRBJ1-2,-,CASSSSDRGYGYTF
-,TRBV7-2,-,TRBJ2-1,TGTGCCAGCAGCTCCCGTATCAATGAGCAGTTCTTC,CASSSRINEQFF
TRBD1,TRBV7-6,-,TRBJ2-4,TGTGCCAGCAGCTTCGGACAGGGGGGGGACATTCAGTACTTC,CASSFGQGGDIQYF
-,TRBV7-9,-,TRBJ2-3,TGTGTCAGCAGCTTAAGGTCACAGGGAGAAGCCGATACGCAGTATTTT,CVSSLRSQGEADTQYF
-,TRBV4-1,-,TRBJ1-1,TGCGCCAGCAGCCCGTTGGCGGGGGTCCGAGAAGCTTTCTTT,CASSPLAGVREAFF
-,TRBV20-1,-,TRBJ2-3,TGCAGTGCTAGTAGTTTCCCCCAGGCAGATACGCAGTATTTT,CSASSFPQADTQYF
-,TRBV4-1,-,TRBJ1-2,TGCGCCAGCAGCCAACCGGGACCGATCAACTATGGCTACACCTTC,CASSQPGPINYGYTF
-,TRBV5-1,-,TRBJ1-6,TGCGCCAGCGGGGAGGGTAATTTCAATTCACCCCTCCACTTT,CASGEGNFNSPLHF
-,TRBV4-1,few,TRBJ1-2,TGCGCCAGCAGAGAACAGAGTTATGATATCTATGGCTACACCTTC,CASREQSYDIYGYTF
-,TRBV29-1,many,TRBJ2-3,TGCAGCGTTGAAGATCCCCTTAGCGCCAGCACAGATACGCAGTATTTT,CSVEDPLSASTDTQYF
-,TRBV4-3,few,TRBJ2-5,TGCGCCAGCAGCCAAGATACGCGGTATGGACAAGAGACCCAGTACTTC,CASSQDTRYGQETQYF
-,TRBV10-3,-,TRBJ2-2,TGTGCCATCAGTTCGGAGACCGGGGAGCTGTTTTTT,CAISSETGELFF
-,TRBV12-3/TRBV12-4,many,TRBJ2-1,TGTGCCACCCAGCACTACAATGAGCAGTTCTTC,CATQHYNEQFF
-,TRBV4-3,-,TRBJ2-1,TGCGCCAGCAGCCGATACACAGGGCCCTACAATGAGCAGTTCTTC,CASSRYTGPYNEQFF
TRBD2,TRBV6-5,few,TRBJ2-5,TGTGCCAGCAGTTATTCTACTAGCGGGGTCCAAGGGGAGACCCAGTACTTC,CASSYSTSGVQGETQYF
TRBD1,TRBV10-3,few,TRBJ2-5,TGTGCCATCAGTGAGTCGACAGGGGCTCAAGAGACCCAGTACTTC,CAISESTGAQETQYF
-,TRBV4-1,-,TRBJ1-6,TGCGCCAGCAGCATGAAATGGGATTCACCCCTCCACTTT,CASSMKWDSPLHF
-,TRBV20-1,-,TRBJ2-3,TGCAGTGCTAGAAAGGTGGAGGGCACAGATACGCAGTATTTT,CSARKVEGTDTQYF
-,TRBV28,-,TRBJ2-1,TGTGCCAGCAGAAAAGTCCCGGAGGTTAGTGAGCAGTTCTTC,CASRKVPEVSEQFF
-,TRBV15,-,TRBJ2-2,TGTGCCACCAGCTTTATGATGGCCACCGGGGAGCTGTTTTTT,CATSFMMATGELFF
TRBD1,TRBV5-1,-,TRBJ2-2,TGCGCCAGCAGCTTGAGCACAGGGGACACCGGGGAGCTGTTTTTT,CASSLSTGDTGELFF
-,TRBV5-1,few,TRBJ2-2,TGCGCCAGCAGCCTGCTAGAACCGAACACCGGGGAGCTGTTTTTT,CASSLLEPNTGELFF
TRBD1,TRBV7-9,few,TRBJ2-5,TGTGCCAGCAGCTTTTTTGCCGGGACAGGGGCGGAAGAGACCCAGTACTTC,CASSFFAGTGAEETQYF
-,TRBV4-1,-,TRBJ2-5,TGCGCCAGCAGCCGGCTCGGGGGGCCACAAGAGACCCAGTACTTC,CASSRLGGPQETQYF
-,TRBV6-2/TRBV6-3,few,TRBJ1-5,TGTGCCAGCAGCCGTTCCGGCATGGGAGGCAATCAGCCCCAGCATTTT,CASSRSGMGGNQPQHF
-,TRBV21-1,-,TRBJ2-3,TGTGCCAACAAGGACCGACAGGGAAGGCTAGATACGCAGTATTTT,CANKDRQGRLDTQYF
TRBD1,TRBV18,-,TRBJ2-5,TGTGCCAGCTCGCTACAGGGGCCAGAGACCCAGTACTTC,CASSLQGPETQYF
-,TRBV3-1,-,TRBJ1-2,TGTGCCAGCAGCCAAGATGAGGACCCCGAGGGGTATGGCTACACCTTC,CASSQDEDPEGYGYTF
TRBD2,TRBV5-6,few,TRBJ2-3,TGTGCCAGCAGCTTGGGCCTAGCGGGGATCGATACGCAGTATTTT,CASSLGLAGIDTQYF
TRBD2,TRBV7-2,-,TRBJ2-5,TGTGCCAGCAGCTTAGCGCAGTTGGGAGGGGCGGAGACCCAGTACTTC,CASSLAQLGGAETQYF
TRBD1,TRBV7-3,-,TRBJ1-2,TGTGCCAGCAGCTTGATTCCAGGACAGGGGGCCTTCCCTCACTATGGCTACACCTTC,CASSLIPGQGAFPHYGYTF
-,TRBV7-8,-,TRBJ2-1,TGTGCCAGCAGCCCACAGGTGCTTTCTACCGGTGAGCAGTTCTTC,CASSPQVLSTGEQFF
TRBD1,TRBV11-2,many,TRBJ1-1,TGTGCCAGCAGCCCATTAGTGGGGACAGGGGTTACGAACACTGAAGCTTTCTTT,CASSPLVGTGVTNTEAFF
-,TRBV4-1,-,TRBJ2-7,TGCGCCAGCAGCCACCTACTACCCGCCGAGCAGTACTTC,CASSHLLPAEQYF
TRBD2,TRBV7-2,-,TRBJ2-1,TGTGCCAGCAGCTCGCCTGGGACTAGTCCCGTCAGGAATGAGCAGTTCTTC,CASSSPGTSPVRNEQFF
-,TRBV5-6,-,TRBJ2-5,TGTGCCAGCATCCGGGGGGCAGGGGGGTCCGTAGAGACCCAGTACTTC,CASIRGAGGSVETQYF
-,TRBV6-5,-,TRBJ1-2,TGTGCCAGCAGTTACTCGGGGACCCCTGGCTATGGCTACACCTTC,CASSYSGTPGYGYTF
TRBD1,TRBV4-1,once,TRBJ1-2,TGCGCCAGCAGCCAAGATCCTGGACAGGGGGATGGCTACACCTTC,CASSQDPGQGDGYTF
-,TRBV4-1,-,TRBJ1-2,TGCGCCAGCAGCCAAGAATCCCTCGGCTATGGCTACACCTTC,CASSQESLGYGYTF
-,TRBV12-3/TRBV12-4,few,TRBJ2-5,TGTGCCAGCAGTTTCTGGGCACTCCAAGAGACCCAGTACTTC,CASSFWALQETQYF